The T cell receptor beta chain under discussion was sequenced for a study of beta chain features in type 1 diabetes. Study background: Patients and healthy donors were similar in age, gender and cell yields.

TCRB transcripts that were expressed got sequenced, as all of the isolated RNA had been reverse transcribed. Method: immunoSEQ multiplex PCR; TCRdb's copy keeps in-frame clones and lacks some. The sample has about 110,000 clones, about 40% seen once. Based on CD45RO/CCR7/CD25/CD127/CD95/CD27, CD4+ regulatory, stem cell-like memory, naive and central memory cells were sorted. Germline lookup yields CDR1 MNHEY and CDR2 SMNVEV (reference sequence). This CDR3 is built from 14 residues. V was pared by 5 bases and J by 7 bases, with 18 bases between. The genes are TRBV27 and TRBJ2-7; perhaps TRBD2 as D (6 bases). The origin of this receptor is a woman under 30 in good health. The specimen sequenced was stem cell memory CD4+ T cells from blood. This chain's CDR3 is CASSPGLPKGEQYF. In nucleotides, the CDR3 is TGTGCCAGCAGTCCGGGACTCCCTAAAGGGGAGCAGTACTTC.